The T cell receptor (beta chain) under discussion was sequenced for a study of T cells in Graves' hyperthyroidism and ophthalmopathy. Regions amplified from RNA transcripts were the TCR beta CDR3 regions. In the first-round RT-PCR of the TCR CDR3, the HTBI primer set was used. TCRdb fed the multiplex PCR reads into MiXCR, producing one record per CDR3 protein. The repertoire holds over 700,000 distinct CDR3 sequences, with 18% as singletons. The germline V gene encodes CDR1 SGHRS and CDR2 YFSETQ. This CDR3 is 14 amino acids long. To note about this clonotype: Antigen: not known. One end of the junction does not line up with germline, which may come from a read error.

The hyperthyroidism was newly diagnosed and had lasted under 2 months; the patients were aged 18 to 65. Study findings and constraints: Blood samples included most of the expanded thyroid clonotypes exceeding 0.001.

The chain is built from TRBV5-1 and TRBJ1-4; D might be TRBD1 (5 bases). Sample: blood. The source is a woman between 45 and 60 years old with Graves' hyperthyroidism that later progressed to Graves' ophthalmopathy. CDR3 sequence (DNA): TGCGCCAGCGGCTTAAGGGGTACTAATGAAAAACTGTTTTTT. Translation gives CASGLRGTNEKLFF.